What follows are 2 T cell receptor beta chains derived from one specimen sequenced in a study of PD-1 blockade in classical Hodgkin lymphoma. Every patient had relapsed following autologous stem cell transplantation, and cohorts differed in brentuximab vedotin exposure. Generated by immunoSEQ multiplex PCR, the TCRdb table keeps only in-frame clones and is missing some. The repertoire holds 17,000 or so clones, 70% to 80% seen once, with under 5% in the top ten. The starting material was peripheral blood mononuclear cells (PBMCs), obtained at baseline. The receptors come from a human donor with classical Hodgkin lymphoma.

Only one count was recorded for this clone. This sequence joins TRBV30 and TRBJ1-1; 7 nucleotides agree with TRBD1. The trim removed 2 bases at V and 12 bases at J, leaving 6 bases unmatched. There are 11 residues in the CDR3. Germline V gene lookup returns CDR1 GTSNPN and CDR2 SVGIG (reference sequence). The DNA for the CDR3 is TGTGCCTGGAGTCCCGGGACAGAAACTTTCTTT. This translates into CAWSPGTETFF.

This rearrangement joins TRBV28 to TRBJ1-4; TRBD1 is a possible D gene (6 bases). Trimming cost V 5 bases and J 0 bases, with 10 bases left between them. Germline V gene lookup returns CDR1 MDHEN and CDR2 SYDVKM. The CDR3 runs to 15 residues. The CDR3 protein is CASSRQAATNEKLFF. The CDR3 DNA reads TGTGCCAGCAGTCGACAGGCCGCAACTAATGAAAAACTGTTTTTT.